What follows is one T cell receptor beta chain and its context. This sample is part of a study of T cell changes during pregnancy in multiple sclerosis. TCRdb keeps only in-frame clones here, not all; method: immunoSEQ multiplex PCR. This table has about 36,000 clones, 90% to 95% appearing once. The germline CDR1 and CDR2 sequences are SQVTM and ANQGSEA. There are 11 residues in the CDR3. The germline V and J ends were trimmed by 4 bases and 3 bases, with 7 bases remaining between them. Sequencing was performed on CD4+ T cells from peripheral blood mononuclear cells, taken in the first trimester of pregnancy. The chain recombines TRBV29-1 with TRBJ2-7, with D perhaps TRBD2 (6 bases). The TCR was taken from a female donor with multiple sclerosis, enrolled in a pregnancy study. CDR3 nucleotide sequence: TGCAGCGTTGTTAGCGGCTACGAGCAGTACTTC. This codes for CSVVSGYEQYF.